Sequencing of this T cell receptor (beta chain) was carried out in a study of glioma-infiltrating T cells after dendritic cell vaccination. Study-wide points: Longer survival after dendritic cell vaccination followed higher pretreatment TIL content. Few patients contributed both blood and tumor specimens.

Produced via immunoSEQ multiplex PCR; TCRdb's table is partial and in-frame only. The sample holds over 90,000 clones, roughly four fifths seen once. Comment on this clone: Its specificity is not known.

The CDR3 is 14 amino acids. Germline CDR1 is WNHNN and CDR2 is SYGVQD (reference sequence). Trimming shortened V by 4 bases and J by 5 bases, and 12 bases separated the two germline ends. Sample: blood, taken before dendritic cell vaccination. The chain carries TRBV10-1 and TRBJ2-1; perhaps TRBD1 as D (5 bases). This clonotype was sampled from a human donor with glioblastoma. CDR3 in amino acids: CASSVDMTNNEQFF. In DNA, the CDR3 is TGCGCCAGCAGTGTGGACATGACGAACAATGAGCAGTTCTTC.